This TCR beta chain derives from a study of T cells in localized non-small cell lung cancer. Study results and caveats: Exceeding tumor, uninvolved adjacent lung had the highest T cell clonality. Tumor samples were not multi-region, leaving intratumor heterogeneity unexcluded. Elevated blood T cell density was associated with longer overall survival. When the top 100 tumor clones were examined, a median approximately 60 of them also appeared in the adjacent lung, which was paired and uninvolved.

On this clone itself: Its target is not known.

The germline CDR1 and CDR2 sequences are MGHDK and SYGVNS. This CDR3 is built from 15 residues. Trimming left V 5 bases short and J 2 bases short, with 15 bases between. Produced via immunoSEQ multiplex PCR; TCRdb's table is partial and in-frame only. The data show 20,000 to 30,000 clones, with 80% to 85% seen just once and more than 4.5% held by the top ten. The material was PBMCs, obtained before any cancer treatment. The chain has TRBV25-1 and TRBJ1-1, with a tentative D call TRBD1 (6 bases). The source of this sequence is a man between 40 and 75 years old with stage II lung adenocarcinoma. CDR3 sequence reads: CASSPWGGLNTEAFF. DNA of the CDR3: TGTGCCAGCAGTCCCTGGGGGGGCCTTAACACTGAAGCTTTCTTT.